The rows below give T cell receptor beta chains drawn from one sample of a study of shared clonotypes between healthy human individuals. Profiling relied on immunoSEQ multiplex PCR, and the TCRdb table lists in-frame clones only, not all of them. Of 470,000 or so clones listed, 60% to 80% are singletons. The sample was PBMCs. The receptor source for this set is a woman in her thirties or forties in good health. Some clones in this sample may be carry-over from other donors' samples. CDR3s include the opening cysteine and the closing phenylalanine or tryptophan. A D gene is named only where the DNA matches it firmly. Some rows have no size entry. The others give once, few or many, or a class for an expanded clone.

TRBV7-8	NA	TRBJ2-7	NA	CASSLASFEQYF	TGTGCCAGCAGCTTAGCTTCCTTCGAGCAGTACTTC
TRBV28	TRBD2	TRBJ2-6	NA	CASTRLAGEAGANVLTF	TGTGCCAGCACCAGACTAGCTGGGGAGGCTGGGGCCAACGTCCTGACTTTC
TRBV5-5	TRBD1	TRBJ1-3	few	CASSWGQVGLSGNTIYF	TGTGCCAGCAGCTGGGGACAGGTTGGCCTATCTGGAAACACCATATATTTT
TRBV7-7	TRBD1	TRBJ2-2	NA	CASKTGVDTGELFF	TGTGCTAGTAAGACAGGGGTCGACACCGGGGAGCTGTTTTTT
TRBV28	NA	TRBJ1-5	NA	CASSFGNQPQHF	TGTGCCAGCAGTTTTGGGAATCAGCCCCAGCATTTT
TRBV18	TRBD2	TRBJ2-2	few	CASSQTSGRHTGELFF	TGTGCCAGCTCACAAACTAGCGGGAGGCACACCGGGGAGCTGTTTTTT
TRBV2	TRBD1	TRBJ2-5	NA	CASSEAGTGQETQYF	TGTGCCAGCAGTGAAGCGGGGACAGGGCAAGAGACCCAGTACTTC
TRBV7-9	NA	TRBJ2-1	NA	CASSLDHNEQFF	TGTGCCAGCAGCTTAGATCACAATGAGCAGTTCTTC
TRBV7-3	NA	TRBJ2-3	NA	CASSPVSPASLTMPASTDTQYF	TGTGCCAGCAGCCCCGTTAGTCCGGCTAGTTTAACGATGCCGGCGAGCACAGATACGCAGTATTTT
TRBV28	TRBD2	TRBJ2-6	NA	CASSAPGLAGFSGANVLTF	TGTGCCAGCAGTGCCCCGGGACTAGCGGGGTTCTCTGGGGCCAACGTCCTGACTTTC
TRBV11-2	TRBD1	TRBJ2-3	NA	CASSSRGTGTDTQYF	TGTGCCAGCAGCTCGCGAGGGACAGGGACAGATACGCAGTATTTT
TRBV29-1	TRBD1	TRBJ1-5	NA	CSATQGVTQPQHF	TGCAGCGCTACACAGGGGGTGACACAGCCCCAGCATTTT
TRBV19	NA	TRBJ2-1	few	CASSGSSYNEQFF	TGTGCCAGTAGCGGGAGCTCCTACAATGAGCAGTTCTTC
TRBV7-6	NA	TRBJ1-4	NA	CASSLASFSEELFF	TGTGCCAGCAGCTTAGCCTCTTTTTCGGAGGAACTGTTTTTT
TRBV25-1	NA	TRBJ2-7	NA	CASSERGYEQYF	TGTGCCAGCAGTGAACGAGGATACGAGCAGTACTTC
TRBV5-1	TRBD2	TRBJ2-1	NA	CASSLASGRGYNEQFF	TGCGCCAGCAGCTTGGCTAGCGGGAGGGGTTACAATGAGCAGTTCTTC
TRBV19	TRBD1	TRBJ1-1	NA	CASSWGQYAEAFF	TGTGCCAGTAGTTGGGGACAGTACGCTGAAGCTTTCTTT
TRBV11-2	NA	TRBJ2-5	NA	CASSPRGASLGETQYF	TGTGCCAGCAGCCCCCGTGGGGCAAGCCTCGGTGAGACCCAGTACTTC
TRBV27	TRBD2	TRBJ2-2	NA	CASSLSYIMTSGYTGELFF	TGTGCCAGCAGTTTATCCTATATCATGACTAGCGGGTACACCGGGGAGCTGTTTTTT
TRBV19	NA	TRBJ2-3	NA	CASRPTGGNTDTQYF	TGTGCCAGTAGACCCACCGGCGGGAACACAGATACGCAGTATTTT
TRBV29-1	NA	TRBJ2-1	NA	CSVENLVINEQFF	TGCAGCGTTGAAAATCTGGTTATCAATGAGCAGTTCTTC
TRBV7-7	TRBD1	TRBJ1-4	NA	CASSLAGGQEKLFF	TGTGCTAGCAGCTTAGCAGGGGGCCAGGAAAAACTGTTTTTT
TRBV6-5	NA	TRBJ1-2	NA	CATKRKGYGYTF	TGTGCCACCAAAAGGAAGGGGTATGGCTACACCTTC
TRBV7-2	TRBD1	TRBJ1-5	NA	CASSPAGGGQPQHF	TGTGCCAGCAGCCCCGCAGGGGGCGGTCAGCCCCAGCATTTT
TRBV4-1	NA	TRBJ2-1	few	CASSHPGWNEQFF	TGCGCCAGCAGCCATCCTGGGTGGAATGAGCAGTTCTTC
TRBV6-5	TRBD1	TRBJ2-1	NA	CASRGGTGGWDEQFF	TGTGCCAGCAGGGGGGGGACAGGGGGCTGGGATGAGCAGTTCTTC
TRBV7-3	NA	TRBJ2-5	NA	CASSLGGAAQETQYF	TGTGCCAGCAGCCTAGGGGGGGCGGCCCAAGAGACCCAGTACTTC
TRBV2	NA	TRBJ2-1	NA	CASSAIRATYNEQFF	TGTGCCAGCAGCGCAATCCGGGCCACCTACAATGAGCAGTTCTTC
TRBV6-5	TRBD2	TRBJ2-7	NA	CATHGLGGNNEQYF	TGTGCCACCCACGGACTAGGCGGGAACAACGAGCAGTACTTC
TRBV5-6	NA	TRBJ2-5	NA	CASSLVLAAIRQETQYF	TGTGCCAGCAGCTTGGTCCTGGCGGCAATTAGACAAGAGACCCAGTACTTC
TRBV19	TRBD1	TRBJ2-5	NA	CASRSKDRGGLNGIEETQYF	TGTGCCAGTAGGAGCAAAGACAGGGGGGGACTCAATGGGATAGAAGAGACCCAGTACTTC
TRBV11-3	NA	TRBJ2-1	once	CASSLDREINEQFF	TGTGCCAGCAGCTTAGACAGGGAGATTAATGAGCAGTTCTTC
TRBV28	NA	TRBJ1-3	NA	CASSNNYRSSGNTIYF	TGTGCCAGCAGCAATAATTACAGGAGCTCTGGAAACACCATATATTTT
TRBV5-1	NA	TRBJ1-4	once	CASSGAGSDEKLFF	TGCGCCAGCAGCGGAGCTGGGAGTGATGAAAAACTGTTTTTT
TRBV25-1	NA	TRBJ2-5	NA	CASSAGHSRRWETQYF	TGTGCCAGCAGTGCTGGACACAGTAGAAGGTGGGAGACCCAGTACTTC
TRBV6-1	NA	TRBJ1-2	NA	CASSEAGQYYGYTF	TGTGCCAGCAGTGAAGCCGGACAGTACTATGGCTACACCTTC
TRBV5-4	TRBD2	TRBJ2-2	NA	CASSLPSGMNTGELFF	TGTGCCAGCAGCTTACCTAGCGGGATGAACACCGGGGAGCTGTTTTTT
TRBV4-2	NA	TRBJ2-5	few	CASSQEWQGETQYF	TGTGCCAGCAGCCAAGAATGGCAGGGAGAGACCCAGTACTTC
TRBV28	TRBD1	TRBJ2-7	NA	CASRTGGLSSYEQYF	TGTGCCAGCAGAACAGGGGGACTTAGCTCCTACGAGCAGTACTTC
TRBV7-9	NA	TRBJ2-5	NA	CASSSGQYQETQYF	TGTGCCAGCAGCTCCGGACAGTACCAAGAGACCCAGTACTTC
TRBV2	NA	TRBJ1-1	NA	CASGLSGNTEAFF	TGTGCCAGCGGACTTTCAGGGAACACTGAAGCTTTCTTT
TRBV7-8	NA	TRBJ2-7	NA	CASSLGWSSYEQYF	TGTGCCAGCAGCTTAGGGTGGTCCTCCTACGAGCAGTACTTC
TRBV29-1	TRBD1	TRBJ1-4	many	CSVDTGQGQEKLFF	TGCAGCGTTGATACGGGACAGGGTCAAGAAAAACTGTTTTTT
TRBV6-6	TRBD1	TRBJ2-7	once	CASRTRDRGSYEQYF	TGTGCCAGCAGAACCCGGGACAGGGGATCCTACGAGCAGTACTTC
TRBV10-3	NA	TRBJ2-1	NA	CAISEDSSYNEQFF	TGTGCCATCAGTGAGGACTCTTCCTACAATGAGCAGTTCTTC
TRBV27	TRBD1	TRBJ1-2	NA	CASRTNLQGKNYGYTF	TGTGCCAGCAGGACCAATTTACAGGGGAAGAACTATGGCTACACCTTC
TRBV11-3	NA	TRBJ2-7	NA	CASSLRVLGEQYF	TGTGCCAGCAGCTTACGGGTTTTGGGGGAGCAGTACTTC
TRBV7-2	TRBD1	TRBJ1-5	NA	CASNGQGKGRQPQHF	TGTGCCAGCAACGGACAGGGAAAGGGTCGCCAGCCCCAGCATTTT
TRBV7-8	NA	TRBJ1-5	NA	CASSLGAGRGNQPQHF	TGTGCCAGCAGCTTAGGGGCAGGACGGGGCAATCAGCCCCAGCATTTT
TRBV7-7	NA	TRBJ2-1	NA	CASSLAWETYNEQFF	TGTGCTAGCAGCTTAGCATGGGAAACCTACAATGAGCAGTTCTTC
TRBV4-1	NA	TRBJ2-1	NA	CASGTLNEQFF	TGCGCCAGCGGGACTCTAAATGAGCAGTTCTTC
TRBV6-5	NA	TRBJ1-2	NA	CASSSQRDGGYTF	TGTGCCAGCAGTTCGCAGCGGGACGGAGGCTACACCTTC
TRBV19	TRBD2	TRBJ2-7	NA	CASSNQGGGYEQYF	TGTGCCAGTAGTAACCAGGGCGGGGGTTACGAGCAGTACTTC
TRBV5-1	NA	TRBJ2-3	once	CASSLAGNTQYF	TGCGCCAGCAGCTTGGCTGGGAATACGCAGTATTTT